The sequence of this T cell receptor (beta chain) was determined in a study of human versus mouse CDR3 diversity and MHC coevolution. Whole-study context: The immunoSEQ assay reportedly detects one in 200,000 T cells.

Assay: immunoSEQ multiplex PCR; the TCRdb copy retains only in-frame clones and omits some. The sample has about 60,000 clones, around 94% seen once. Naive CD4 T cells, CD45RO-negative and CD62L-positive, were flow-sorted from PBMCs. In germline, CDR1 is MDHEN, CDR2 SYDVKM. This CDR3 has 15 residues. V dropped 6 bases and J dropped 1; count of bases not matched to a gene: 3. V is TRBV28 and J is TRBJ2-1, with 10 bases lining up with TRBD2. The specimen sequenced was naive CD4+ T cells from blood. The subset: CD45RO-negative CD62L-positive naive CD4 T cells. This TCR was recovered from a person between 60 and 70 years old in good health. CDR3 nucleotide sequence: TGTGCCAGCAGCCTAGCGGGAGTGTCCTACAATGAGCAGTTCTTC. It yields the protein CASSLAGVSYNEQFF.